Following are 15 T cell receptor beta chains from one sample sequenced in a study of cytomegalovirus exposure and HLA in healthy donors. 60 Vbeta and 13 Jbeta primers were used in PCR. The table came from immunoSEQ multiplex PCR; TCRdb's copy has only in-frame clones and leaves some out. The sample shows under 200,000 clones, more than 65% of them seen only once. The material sequenced was PBMCs. Every receptor here comes from a woman aged 40 to 50 in good health and CMV-seropositive.

DNA of the CDR3: TGTGCCAGCAGCCGCCGACTAGCGGACTACAATGAGCAGTTCTTC. It codes for CASSRRLADYNEQFF. The rearrangement uses TRBV7-3 and TRBJ2-1, with TRBD2 matching 9 bases. The CDR3 consists of 15 residues. The ends lost 5 bases at V and 3 bases at J; junction bases unmatched: 5. Germline V gives CDR1 SGHTA, CDR2 FQGTGA. The whole variable domain, remainder taken from reference TRBV7-3 and TRBJ2-1, is GAGVSQTPSNKVTEKGKYVELRCDPISGHTALYWYRQSLGQGPEFLIYFQGTGAADDSGLPNDRFFAVRPEGSVSTLKIQRTERGDSAVYLCASSRRLADYNEQFFGPGTRLTVL.

This clone was detected only a few times. The rearrangement joins TRBV5-6 to TRBJ1-4; weak D call: TRBD1 (5 bases). Trimming pared 1 base from V and 7 bases from J, leaving 14 bases between. CDR3 length: 15 amino acids. Germline-derived CDR1 and CDR2 are SGHDT and YYEEEE. CDR3 coding DNA: TGTGCCAGCAGCTTGTCGGGGGTTCGGGGTGAAAAACTGTTTTTT. Its translation: CASSLSGVRGEKLFF.

This chain joins TRBV7-3 and TRBJ2-7; 10 bases map to TRBD1. With 5 bases clipped from V and 1 base from J, the junction kept 5 bases outside the gene matches. This CDR3 region has 15 residues. The germline gives CDR1 SGHTA, CDR2 FQGTGA. CDR3 nucleotides: TGTGCCAGCAGCAAGACAGGGGGCGCGTCCTACGAGCAGTACTTC. This gives the protein CASSKTGGASYEQYF.

A note on this clone: At one end the junction does not follow the germline gene, possibly because of a read error. The DNA of the CDR3 is TGTGCTAGCAGCTTTGGCCTAGCGGGTTACAATGAGCAGTTCTTC. Translation: CASSFGLAGYNEQFF. The V and J genes are TRBV7-7 and TRBJ2-1; the match to TRBD2 covers 8 bases. This CDR3 has 15 amino acids. Germline CDR1 and CDR2: SSHAT and FNYEAQ (reference sequence).

The CDR3 coding sequence is TGTGCCAGTAGTATAGATCGGGACACCTACTATGGCTACACCTTC. Translated: CASSIDRDTYYGYTF. The chain couples TRBV19 to TRBJ1-2, with D possibly TRBD1 on 6 matching bases. The CDR3 runs 15 residues. The germline V and J ends were trimmed by 0 bases and 3 bases, with 11 bases remaining between them. CDR1 is LNHDA and CDR2 is SQIVND in the germline V gene (reference sequence).

V and J are TRBV18 and TRBJ2-7, with 8 nucleotides matching TRBD1. This CDR3 spans 16 amino acids. From germline, CDR1 is KGHSH and CDR2 LQKENI. V was clipped by 1 base and J by 4 bases; unmatched bases: 9. Here the CDR3 DNA reads TGTGCCAGCTCACCACTCGAGACAGGGGACGGGTACGAGCAGTACTTC. This sequence encodes CASSPLETGDGYEQYF.

The V call is TRBV7-9, the J call TRBJ1-1, with D maybe TRBD1 (5 bases). V dropped 2 bases and J dropped 11 bases, with 12 bases sitting between them. Germline values: CDR1 SEHNR, CDR2 FQNEAQ (reference sequence). The CDR3 loop spans 12 amino acids. CDR3 nucleotides: TGTGCCAGCAGCTTACTTACGGAGGGGGCTTTCTTT. Protein: CASSLLTEGAFF.

The table lists this clone with a few counts. Mismatch with germline at one junction end may stem from a read error. The J gene is TRBJ1-5, the V gene TRBV7-9; unclear D gene. The CDR3 is made up of 12 amino acids. The germline V gene encodes CDR1 SEHNR and CDR2 FQNEAQ (reference sequence). Here the CDR3 DNA reads TGTGCCAGCAGCGATAGCAATCAGCCCCAGAATTTT. It encodes CASSDSNQPQNF. Using reference TRBV7-9 and TRBJ1-5 for the parts outside the CDR3, the full variable domain is DTGVSQNPRHKITKRGQNVTFRCDPISEHNRLYWYRQTLGQGPEFLTYFQNEAQLEKSRLLSDRFSAERPKGSFSTLEIQRTEQGDSAMYLCASSDSNQPQNFGDGTRLSIL.

The chain combines TRBV6-5 with TRBJ1-5; the D is unclear. This CDR3 has 15 amino acids. Germline-derived CDR1 and CDR2 are MNHEY and SVGAGI. Trimming took off 6 bases at V and 0 bases at J, with 12 bases between the two ends. The CDR3 nucleotides read TGTGCCAGCAGCAAAAGCGGGAATAGCAATCAGCCCCAGCATTTT. This translates into CASSKSGNSNQPQHF.

The V and J genes are TRBV7-2 and TRBJ2-2; possibly TRBD2 for D (5 bases). This CDR3 is 16 amino acids long. Germline CDR1 is SGHTA and CDR2 is FQGNSA. The V end lost 4 bases, the J end lost 6 bases, and 18 bases lay between the germline ends. The CDR3 coding sequence is TGTGCCAGCAGCTCCCTGACCCCATACGGGGCCGGGGAGCTGTTTTTT. Translated, it gives CASSSLTPYGAGELFF.

This clone was detected only a few times. The CDR3 nucleotides read TGTGCCAGCAGCAGGGGGTCCGGGACAGGGGCCTACGAGCAGTACTTC. Translated, it gives CASSRGSGTGAYEQYF. This chain joins TRBV11-1 and TRBJ2-7; TRBD1 matches at 10 bases. This CDR3 spans 16 amino acids. The germline V gene has CDR1 SGHAT and CDR2 FQDESV (reference sequence). The V and J ends lost 5 bases and 2 bases, in that order; junction bases with no gene match: 9.

The V and J genes are TRBV2 and TRBJ2-1; no clear D. This CDR3 region has 11 residues. Per the germline V gene, CDR1 is SNHLY and CDR2 is FYNNEI. Trimming removed 4 bases from V and 4 bases from J, with 2 bases in between. The CDR3 reads CASSVYNEQFF. DNA of the CDR3: TGTGCCAGCAGTGTATACAATGAGCAGTTCTTC.

This clone turned up a few times. The V and J genes are TRBV7-9 and TRBJ2-2; 9 nucleotides match TRBD1. This CDR3 is built from 17 residues. With 7 bases clipped from V and 0 bases from J, the junction kept 9 bases outside the gene matches. Germline assignment: CDR1 SEHNR and CDR2 FQNEAQ (reference sequence). In DNA form, the CDR3 reads TGTGCCAGCAACCCTACTTGGGACAGGGCGAACACCGGGGAGCTGTTTTTT. Protein: CASNPTWDRANTGELFF.

The CDR3 sequence is CASSNPSGGPETQYF. CDR3 nucleotides: TGTGCCAGCAGTAACCCCAGCGGGGGCCCAGAGACCCAGTACTTC. J is TRBJ2-5 and V is TRBV6-5, with TRBD2 matching over 8 bases. Per the germline V gene, CDR1 is MNHEY and CDR2 is SVGAGI. The junction had 9 bases not matched to a gene; V was cut back by 5 bases and J by 4 bases. This CDR3 is 15 amino acids long.

The genes are TRBV2 and TRBJ1-5; 7 bases align to TRBD1. The junction had 8 bases not matched to a gene; V was cut back by 1 base and J by 5 bases. The CDR3 has 16 amino acids. The germline gives CDR1 SNHLY, CDR2 FYNNEI. This CDR3 is CASSEVIGGGHQPQHF. The DNA of the CDR3 is TGTGCCAGCAGTGAAGTCATAGGGGGCGGGCATCAGCCCCAGCATTTT.